What follows describes a single T cell receptor (beta chain). Its binding antigen is unknown. Per-nucleotide qualities are absent, and no much larger clonotype sits a single base away. Including cysteine and phenylalanine, the CDR3 has 15 amino acids. The DNA shown is the 45-base CDR3, in frame from base 1. Per the germline V gene (reference sequence), MNHEY is the CDR1 and SMNVEV is the CDR2. V is cut back by 4 bases and J by 7 bases, with 9 bases in the junction unmatched. The cohort consisted of 600 to 750 healthy bone marrow donors. At the time of sampling, all cohort members were nominally healthy, though unrecorded immune exposures were likely present. The donor tested CMV seropositive, placing the donor among the 289 seropositive members of the cohort. Each donor provided a peripheral blood sample, and peripheral blood mononuclear cells were used for TCR beta sequencing. The Qiagen DNeasy Blood Extraction Kit was used to extract genomic DNA from the blood cell samples.

This entry is derived from a study of cytomegalovirus exposure and HLA in healthy donors (dated by TCRdb to the late 2010s). As for the study more broadly: According to an earlier analysis of 550 to 700 of the donors, some 170 million T cells yielded over 90 million unique TCR beta sequences and about 300 Gb of sequence data. Approximately 300 gigabases of sequencing data and around 90 million unique TCR sequences made up an early release that covered approximately 650 HLA-typed donors. The genetic ancestry cluster associated with self-reported Caucasian donors included about 81% of the approximately 400 genotyped donors. The aim of the study was to test whether cataloging public T cell receptors could identify signatures of past pathogen exposure. Using immunosequencing, the study profiled T cell repertoires from 500 to 800 subjects and related those repertoires to cytomegalovirus serostatus. Along with the roughly 710-subject first cohort, a separate validation cohort of some 130 different subjects was used. The study combined high-throughput TCR immunosequencing, statistical association of individual TCRs with disease status, and machine learning to predict cytomegalovirus infection status. In a later analysis, previously published TCR beta repertoires from hundreds of donors were re-analyzed and high-resolution HLA genotyping was added so that TCR occurrence patterns could be studied. In the later analysis, no new phenotypic data were used to find candidate immune exposures; instead, reliance was placed on TCR beta sequences and their occurrence across donors. In an earlier analysis of around 540 of the donors, high-throughput TCR beta sequencing was used to judge whether each TCR beta V gene segment behaved as functional or pseudogenic. Donor age, sex, ethnicity and CMV serostatus were compiled together with the repertoire data. A later genetic analysis took genome-wide SNP genotypes for 398 of the 666 donors and used that subset as a discovery cohort. All discovery cohort repertoires had been generated using a single sequencing platform. HLA typing covered class I and class II loci at four-digit resolution. The number of typed donors differed by locus: about 620-640 for A, B, C, DRB1 and DQB1; 500 to 550 for DQA1; approximately 610 for DPA1; and around 470 for DPB1. A handful of DR-DQ haplotypes were handled as single units for association and clustering because linkage in the cohort was strong. On average, roughly 240,000 unique TCR beta nucleotide sequences were sequenced per donor among 300 to 500 genotyped donors of the cohort, with 15% to 20% of those sequences being non-productive. Study-level results and caveats: Cytomegalovirus status was reported to be diagnosed by the classifier with high specificity and sensitivity in both the original and validation cohorts. Because counts were too low, about 18 rarely observed V segments, including chromosome 9 orphons, were left out of the earlier analysis of 587 of the donors. Strong co-occurrence of HLA alleles, especially DR and DQ, made assigning TCR associations to individual alleles difficult. According to a later genetic analysis, donors in an Asian-associated ancestry cluster had fewer N-insertions in productive TCRs than the approximately 670-donor mean. A group of highly shared sequence variants was considered likely to be a technical artifact of the sequencing pipeline. Compared with equally common non-associated chains, HLA-associated TCR beta chains in a later analysis were more clonally expanded and had lower generation probabilities. A later analysis associated roughly 17,000 TCR beta sequences with specific HLA alleles at a false discovery rate of 0.05. Some IMGT-functional V segments, including TRBV6-2 and TRBV6-3, could not be distinguished by the 87-base-pair reads and were therefore excluded. Broadly in line with IMGT annotations, most TCR beta V segments showed up in productive rearrangements about 87% or about 30% of the time in an earlier analysis of around 550 of the donors. This cohort had only TCR beta chains sequenced, and the lack of alpha or paired-chain data limited which features could be detected. Several of the top co-occurrence clusters appeared to be linked to parvovirus B19, influenza, CMV and Epstein-Barr virus, according to a later analysis. The study listed approximately 150 TCR beta chains as associated with cytomegalovirus. A later analysis found that most CMV-associated TCR beta chains appeared HLA-restricted, with HLA associations seemingly driven largely by CMV exposure. Three of the identified cytomegalovirus-associated TCR beta chains were confirmed in vitro to be specific for cytomegalovirus antigens. An association between a missense DCLRE1C variant and V-gene and J-gene trimming of TCR beta chains was found in a later genetic analysis and replicated in an independent cohort. Correlated functional status among segregating V segments might reflect linkage disequilibrium, but an unknown experimental factor could not be ruled out. It was suggested by the authors that the approach could potentially be generalized to other disease states and immunological phenotypes. HLA typing was unavailable for some donors at each locus, so association tests used only the typed subset. Most TCR sequences were seen in very few donors, while some public TCRs were found in many individuals. A further reported finding was that TCR beta sequences accurately predicted the HLA-A and HLA-B alleles for most subjects in the first cohort. For the cohort, immune exposure information was limited to CMV serostatus. Roughly uniform sequencing depth across donors was assumed in presence/absence analyses, although this assumption may not hold. In a later analysis, the rate of TCR association differed among HLA loci, with DRB1 alleles having the most associated TCRs and HLA-C alleles having the fewest.

Libraries were constructed by the immunoSEQ multiplex PCR assay. The multiplex PCR relied on a mix of 60 forward primers for TCR Vbeta segments and 13 reverse primers for TCR Jbeta segments. Amplification of the CDR3 region of rearranged TCR beta genes was performed with a multiplex PCR assay on genomic DNA. On the Illumina HiSeq System, the amplified TCR beta libraries were sequenced as 87-base-pair reads. The authors processed their data as follows. A later analysis tallied tens of millions of unique TCR beta chains across the 666 repertoires, and around 10 million of those chains were shared by two or more donors. Raw reads were error-corrected and collapsed into unique sequences with a nearest-neighbor algorithm that merged closely related sequences to remove PCR and sequencing errors. CDR3 sequences were aligned to IMGT reference sequences to assign V, D and J gene segments. For a sequence to be retained, at least a six-nucleotide match to both a V gene segment and a J gene segment was required. Rearrangements were classified as productive when the CDR3 lacked stop codons and remained in frame with V and J, and all other rearrangements were classified as non-productive. CDR3 was defined by IMGT convention, running from the second conserved V-encoded cysteine to the conserved J-encoded phenylalanine. In an earlier analysis of around 600 of the donors, sequences lacking an unambiguous match to a single V gene segment were excluded. An earlier analysis of several hundred of the donors called V segments functional above 56.7% productive rearrangements and segregating when the between-donor standard deviation exceeded 5%. A statistical classification framework was built to diagnose cytomegalovirus status from the catalog of TCR beta chain sequences. In a later analysis, V and J genes were assigned by comparing TCR nucleotide sequences against IMGT/GENE-DB human TR gene sequences. The TCRdist pipeline was used in a later analysis to assign CDR3 sequences and most-parsimonious VDJ recombination scenarios. In a later analysis, each TCR beta chain was defined by its CDR3 amino acid sequence together with its V-gene family, and reads without a unique V-gene family were excluded. To address suspected cross-contamination and a sequencing artifact, a later analysis removed roughly 640 highly shared, low-generation-probability nucleotide sequences. A later analysis calculated a clonal expansion index for each public chain from normalized within-repertoire ranks of inferred template counts. In a later analysis, generation probabilities were computed using a VDJ recombination model fitted to out-of-frame rearrangements, and the results were checked against IGoR. In a later analysis, TCR-TCR, TCR-HLA and TCR-CMV co-occurrence was scored with hypergeometric tests, and a repertoire-size bias correction was applied to TCR pairs. To estimate false discovery rates, a later analysis permuted the HLA or CMV assignments 20 times. In a later analysis, co-occurring TCRs were grouped using DBSCAN, and TCRdist sequence similarity was added for clustering within HLA-allele-positive subsets. Repertoires with fewer than 30,000 or more than 120,000 public chains, plus five repertoires with anomalous nucleotide sharing, were excluded from co-occurrence clustering. Here the immuneACCESS table is served through TCRdb, limited to in-frame sequences with V and J called. Missing clones are a known gap in these copies; in checked studies unresolved V genes cover under half, and the rest lacks a known reason. D and trimming come from the DNA, and the V and J calls and clone size come from that table. The table for this sample lists 150,000 or so clones; roughly four fifths of them were counted only once. Roughly 4.5% of the sample comes from the top ten.

Sequenced: PBMCs. The V and J genes are TRBV27 and TRBJ2-1; TRBD1 aligns with 8 central bases. This TCR derives from a man in his fifties in good health and CMV-seropositive. The CDR3 reads as follows: CASSSGQGQRNEQFF. DNA sequence: TGTGCCAGCAGTTCAGGACAGGGCCAAAGGAATGAGCAGTTCTTC.